The T cell receptor beta chain described here comes from a study of blood T cells in healthy people across ages (dated by TCRdb to about 2015). Regarding the complete study: In model experiments, template switching captured roughly one uniquely barcoded TCR beta cDNA molecule for every two T cells. Using deep sequencing normalized with unique cDNA molecular identifiers, the study measured how TCR beta repertoire diversity changes with age. Donors were grouped into four age groups: young (average about 15 years), middle-aged (about 38), aged (about 60) and long-lived (about 89). To avoid experimental bias, donors of different ages were spread randomly across the sequencing lanes. Using the same blood draw, the study looked at two additional independent replicas of 1 million unique cDNA reads for two donors, one aged 18 to 30 and the other aged 80 or older. Paper-wide results and their limitations: Because profiling used bulk unsorted PBMCs, naive and antigen-experienced compartments could not be compared conclusively. Observed TCR beta diversity correlated strongly with the percentage of naive T cells measured by flow cytometry. The CMV infection status of donors was not known, potentially confounding age-related changes in expanded clonotypes. Compared with the aged group, more naive CD4+ T cells, fewer expanded clones and increased TCR diversity were shown by the long-lived group, suggesting age selection. Estimates of total diversity from one million sequenced T cells were regarded as lower bounds and underestimates. As age increased, observed TCR beta diversity per million T cells dropped in a roughly linear way, and a significant reduction was already evident by age around 41.

Relative to germline, V is 0 bases shorter and J is 2 bases shorter, with 11 bases between their ends. Including cysteine and phenylalanine, the CDR3 has 15 amino acids. Only the CDR3 part of the read is kept: 45 bases, read in frame from the first base. Based on the germline V gene (reference sequence), the CDR1 and CDR2 sequences are LNHDA and SQIVND. This clonotype was counted only a few times. Its antigen is still unknown. Base qualities are not recorded, but no much larger clone differs from it by a single base. The library came from 5' RACE. Sequencer: Illumina HiSeq 2500. The second PCR ran for roughly 6 to 11 cycles and used a J-beta primer mix along with a sample-barcoded 5' primer. A unique molecular identifier was introduced onto each TCR beta cDNA molecule by a template-switch 5' adaptor carrying 12 random nucleotides. Each sample yielded at least 3 million CDR3-containing paired-end reads. First-strand cDNA was synthesized from all RNA with the Mint cDNA synthesis kit, primed by a TRBC-specific oligonucleotide. All cDNA was treated with uracil-DNA glycosylase and then went through a first 18-cycle PCR with the universal primers M1SS and BC2_uni_R. The source study handled its data this way. For normalization, 1 million high-quality reads were randomly selected from each sample, with every read carrying a distinct molecular identifier. Reads with shared molecular identifiers were discarded instead of being binned into consensus sequences. MiTCR, with a Q25 quality threshold and the strictest error-elimination algorithm, was used for CDR3 identification, clonotype clustering and error correction. A nonparametric unseen species model using Euler transformation provided a lower-bound estimate of total TCR beta diversity. TCRdb reprocessing: public reads trimmed at Q25 with fastp, clones called with MiXCR, in-frame beta chains kept. Each CDR3 protein gets just one entry, which takes the most common genes and DNA from the rows behind it. The V and J calls shown here were made by TCRdb, not taken from the authors' results. The sample data list nearly 1 million distinct CDR3 sequences, and just over 50% of these were observed just once. About a fifth of the sample rests with the top ten.

The approximately 39 donors, aged about 6 to 95 years, were systemically healthy Caucasian individuals from Russia. Each donor gave around 9 milliliters of peripheral blood, collected into EDTA-treated Vacutainer tubes. Ficoll-Paque density-gradient centrifugation was used to isolate PBMCs, with at least 7 million obtained per sample. Total RNA, at least 6 micrograms per sample, was extracted from PBMCs with Trizol reagent. For every donor, an aliquot of PBMCs went through flow cytometry to measure the percentages of naive CD45RAhigh/CD27high T cells. Rearrangement joined TRBV19 to TRBJ2-7; no D segment can be confidently identified. Specimen: blood. This receptor was obtained from a woman aged 60-70 years in good health. The CDR3 corresponds to CASSIDSALTYEQYF. The DNA reads TGTGCCAGTAGTATAGATTCGGCCTTGACCTACGAGCAGTACTTC.